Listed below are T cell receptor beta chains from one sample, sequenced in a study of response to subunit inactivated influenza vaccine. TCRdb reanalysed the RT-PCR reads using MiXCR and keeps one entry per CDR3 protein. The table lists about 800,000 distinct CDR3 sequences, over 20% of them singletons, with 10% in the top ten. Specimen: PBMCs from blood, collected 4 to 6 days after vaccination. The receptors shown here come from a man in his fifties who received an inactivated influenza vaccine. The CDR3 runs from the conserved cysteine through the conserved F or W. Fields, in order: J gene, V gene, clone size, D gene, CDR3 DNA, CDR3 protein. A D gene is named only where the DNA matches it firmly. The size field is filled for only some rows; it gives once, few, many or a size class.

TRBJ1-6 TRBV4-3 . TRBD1 TGCGCCAGCAGCCAAGATGGAGCAGGGGGCGACTCACCCCTCCACTTT CASSQDGAGGDSPLHF
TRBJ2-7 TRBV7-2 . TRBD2 TGTGCCAGCAGCTTCGAGGGAGGGCCGGGGTACGAGCAGTACTTC CASSFEGGPGYEQYF
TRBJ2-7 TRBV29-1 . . TGCCAAAGAGTGAAGGACAGACACGAGCAGTACTTC CQRVKDRHEQYF
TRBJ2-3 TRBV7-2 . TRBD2 TGTGCCAGCAGCTCCCGACTAGCGGGGGGCTTGGATACGCAGTATTTT CASSSRLAGGLDTQYF
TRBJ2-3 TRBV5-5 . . TGTGCCAGCAGCGACCCCAGGGACACCTTCACAGATACGCAGTATTTT CASSDPRDTFTDTQYF
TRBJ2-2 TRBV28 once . TGTGCCAGCAGAACTGCGGGCACCGGGGAGCTGTTTTTT CASRTAGTGELFF
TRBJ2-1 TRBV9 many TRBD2 TGTGCCAGCAGCGTCCAGCCCGGACTAGCGGGAAATGAGCAGTTCTTC CASSVQPGLAGNEQFF
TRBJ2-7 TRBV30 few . TGTGCCTGGAGTGTAGGAGTAGGGGGCTACGAGCAGTACTTC CAWSVGVGGYEQYF
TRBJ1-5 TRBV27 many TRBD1 TGTGCCAGCAGTCCGGGGACAGGGGGTCGGGGTCAGCCCCAGCATTTT CASSPGTGGRGQPQHF
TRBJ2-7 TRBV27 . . TGTGCCAGCAGAGGGGGGAGGGGGGTAGAGCAGTACTTC CASRGGRGVEQYF
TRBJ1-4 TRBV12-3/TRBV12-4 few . TGTGCCTCCTCTCTCCCACCTAATGAAAAACTGTTTTTT CASSLPPNEKLFF
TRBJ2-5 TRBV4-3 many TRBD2 TGCGCCAGCAGCCAAGGGACTAGCCCGGAGACCCAGTACTTC CASSQGTSPETQYF
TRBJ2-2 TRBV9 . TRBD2 TGTGCCAGCAGCGTAGTATGGACTAGCGGGGGGACCACCGGGGAGCTGTTTTTT CASSVVWTSGGTTGELFF
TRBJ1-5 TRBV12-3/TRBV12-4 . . TGTGCCAGCAGTTTAGATGGGAGAGTAGGTCAGCCCCAGCATTTT CASSLDGRVGQPQHF
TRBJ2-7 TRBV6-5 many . TGTGCCAGCAGTTATAGACCGGGCTCAGGAGTAGGGCAGTACTTC CASSYRPGSGVGQYF
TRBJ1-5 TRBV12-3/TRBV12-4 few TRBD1 TGTGCCAGCAGTTTCCGGGACAGGGTTTATTGGCCCCAGCATTTT CASSFRDRVYWPQHF